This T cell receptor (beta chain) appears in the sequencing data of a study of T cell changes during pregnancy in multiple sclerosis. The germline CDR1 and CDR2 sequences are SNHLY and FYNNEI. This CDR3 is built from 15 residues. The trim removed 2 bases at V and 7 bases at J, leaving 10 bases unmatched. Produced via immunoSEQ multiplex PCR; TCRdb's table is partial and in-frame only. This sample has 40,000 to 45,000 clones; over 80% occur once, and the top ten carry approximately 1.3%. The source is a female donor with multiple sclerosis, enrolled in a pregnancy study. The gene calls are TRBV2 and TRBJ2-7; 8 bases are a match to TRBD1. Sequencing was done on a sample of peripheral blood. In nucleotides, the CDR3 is TGTGCCAGCAGTGAAAGATGGACAGGGCTTGGAGAGCAGTACTTC. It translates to CASSERWTGLGEQYF.